These 13 T cell receptor beta chains were sequenced from one sample in a study of T cell responses to AZD1222 COVID-19 vaccine. Sequenced by immunoSEQ multiplex PCR; TCRdb stores in-frame clones only, minus some. The sample holds about 150,000 clones, 92% seen once. Sequencing was performed on peripheral blood, taken 28 days after the second AZD1222 dose. The receptors shown here come from an adult who received the AZD1222 COVID-19 vaccine.

The chain links TRBV2 to TRBJ1-1; 9 bases fit TRBD1. Germline V gene lookup returns CDR1 SNHLY and CDR2 FYNNEI. CDR3 length: 13 residues. The trim removed 8 bases at V and 1 base at J, leaving 2 bases unmatched. In nucleotides, the CDR3 is TGTGCCAGCGGGGGACAGGGGAACACTGAAGCTTTCTTT. It yields the protein CASGGQGNTEAFF.

The chain recombines TRBV9 with TRBJ2-2; D gene unclear. Trimming cost V 0 bases and J 4 bases, with 4 bases left between them. Per germline, CDR1 SGDLS and CDR2 YYNGEE. The length of the CDR3 is 13 residues. The CDR3: CASSVVATGELFF. The CDR3 region has the DNA TGTGCCAGCAGCGTAGTGGCCACCGGGGAGCTGTTTTTT.

The V and J genes are TRBV11-3 and TRBJ1-1; weak D call: TRBD1 (5 bases). CDR3 size: 14 residues. Trimming removed 2 bases at V and 4 bases at J, with 11 bases between. Germline assignment: CDR1 SGHNT and CDR2 YENEEA. The CDR3 is CASSLLRVGTEAFF. In DNA, the CDR3 is TGTGCCAGCAGCTTACTCAGGGTGGGCACTGAAGCTTTCTTT.

V and J are TRBV6-1 and TRBJ1-5; D perhaps matches TRBD1 (5 bases). This CDR3 is built from 16 residues. Germline lookup yields CDR1 MNHNS and CDR2 SASEGT. V shed 3 bases and J shed 6 bases, with 18 bases lying between them. CDR3 residues: CASSEPPGSALQPQHF. The CDR3 DNA reads as TGTGCCAGCAGTGAGCCTCCAGGGAGCGCTCTTCAGCCCCAGCATTTT.

This sequence joins TRBV10-1 and TRBJ2-1, with 13 bases identical to TRBD2. Per germline, CDR1 WNHNN and CDR2 SYGVQD (reference sequence). The CDR3 runs to 21 residues. Trimming removed 0 bases from V and 5 bases from J; junction bases left unmatched: 16. CDR3 in DNA: TGCGCCAGCAGTGAGTCGAATCAGACTAGCGGGAGGCCCAAGCCAAACAATGAGCAGTTCTTC. This gives the protein CASSESNQTSGRPKPNNEQFF.

Here the CDR3 DNA reads TGTGCCAGCAGTTTAACCGGGAGGGCTTACGAGCAGTACTTC. Amino acid sequence: CASSLTGRAYEQYF. The chain employs TRBV27 and TRBJ2-7, with 8 bases that match TRBD2. Germline V CDR1 and CDR2: MNHEY, SMNVEV (reference sequence). V dropped 2 bases and J dropped 4; count of bases not matched to a gene: 4. This CDR3 is 14 amino acids long.

V gene TRBV27 combines with J gene TRBJ1-5; a weak D match, TRBD1 (5 bases). V lost 3 bases, J lost 2 bases, and 11 bases lay in between. This CDR3 is built from 15 residues. The germline V gene encodes CDR1 MNHEY and CDR2 SMNVEV (reference sequence). CDR3 amino acids: CASSFSRGGNQPQHF. The CDR3 nucleotides are TGTGCCAGCAGTTTCTCTCGGGGGGGCAATCAGCCCCAGCATTTT.

The V gene is TRBV10-3, the J gene TRBJ2-7; D perhaps matches TRBD2 (6 bases). The CDR3 loop spans 14 amino acids. Germline V gene lookup returns CDR1 ENHRY and CDR2 SYGVKD. Trimming removed 7 bases at V and 3 bases at J, with 16 bases between. Here the CDR3 DNA reads TGTGCCATCAAAAAAGGGGACGGGAGCTACGAGCAGTACTTC. Its translation: CAIKKGDGSYEQYF.

The chain uses TRBV5-4 and TRBJ1-2, with D possibly TRBD1 on 6 matching bases. Germline V gene lookup returns CDR1 SGHNT and CDR2 YYREEE (reference sequence). This CDR3 region has 13 residues. V lost 5 bases and J lost 2, with 10 bases in between. CDR3 nucleotide sequence: TGTGCCAGCAGTCACAGGGAAAACTATGGCTACACCTTC. It yields the protein CASSHRENYGYTF.

The gene calls are TRBV7-9 and TRBJ2-3; TRBD2 agrees at 15 bases. The CDR3 sequence is 19 residues long. CDR1 SEHNR and CDR2 FQNEAQ come from the germline V gene (reference sequence). V dropped 5 bases and J dropped 4; count of bases not matched to a gene: 13. Here the CDR3 DNA reads TGTGCCAGCAGCACCGGACTAGCGGGAGGGCCTGAGTCCCCAGATACGCAGTATTTT. Its translation: CASSTGLAGGPESPDTQYF.

V is TRBV12-5 and J is TRBJ1-1; D is unresolved. The CDR3 covers 12 residues. Germline assignment: CDR1 LGHNT and CDR2 FRNRAP. Trimming cost V 1 base and J 3 bases, with 3 bases left between them. The CDR3 nucleotides are TGTGCTAGTGGTTTGGGGTACACTGAAGCTTTCTTT. It is translated as CASGLGYTEAFF.

V usage is TRBV24-1 and J usage is TRBJ2-7, with 7 bases aligning to TRBD1. The ends lost 7 bases at V and 0 bases at J; junction bases unmatched: 2. In germline, CDR1 is KGHDR, CDR2 SFDVKD. The CDR3 contains 13 residues. The CDR3 is CATSRDSSYEQYF. For the CDR3, the DNA is TGTGCCACCAGCCGGGACAGCTCCTACGAGCAGTACTTC.

V gene TRBV5-1 combines with J gene TRBJ1-2; 9 nucleotides match TRBD1. The V and J ends lost 0 bases and 7 bases, in that order; junction bases with no gene match: 4. The CDR3 extends over 14 amino acids. Looked up from germline, CDR1 is SGHRS and CDR2 is YFSETQ. CDR3 in DNA: TGCGCCAGCAGCTTGGGGGACAGGGAAAGTGGCTACACCTTC. It yields the protein CASSLGDRESGYTF. The whole variable domain, remainder taken from reference TRBV5-1 and TRBJ1-2, is KAGVTQTPRYLIKTRGQQVTLSCSPISGHRSVSWYQQTPGQGLQFLFEYFSETQRNKGNFPGRFSGRQFSNSRSEMNVSTLELGDSALYLCASSLGDRESGYTFGSGTRLTVV.